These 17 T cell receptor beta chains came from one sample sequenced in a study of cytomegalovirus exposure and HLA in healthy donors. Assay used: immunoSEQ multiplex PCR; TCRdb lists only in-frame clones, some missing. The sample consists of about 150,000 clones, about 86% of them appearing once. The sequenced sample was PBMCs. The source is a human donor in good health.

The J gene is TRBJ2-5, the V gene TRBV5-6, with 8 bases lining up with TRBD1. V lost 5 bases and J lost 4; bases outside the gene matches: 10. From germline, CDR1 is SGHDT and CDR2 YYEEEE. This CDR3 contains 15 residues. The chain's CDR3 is CASSQRTGWIETQYF. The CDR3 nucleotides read TGTGCCAGCAGTCAAAGGACAGGGTGGATAGAGACCCAGTACTTC.

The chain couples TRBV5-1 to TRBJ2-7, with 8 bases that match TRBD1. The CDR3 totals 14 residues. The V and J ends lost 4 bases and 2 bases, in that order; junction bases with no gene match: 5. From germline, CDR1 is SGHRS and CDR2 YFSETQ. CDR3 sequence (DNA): TGCGCCAGCAGCCCGACAGGGGCCCCCTACGAGCAGTACTTC. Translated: CASSPTGAPYEQYF.

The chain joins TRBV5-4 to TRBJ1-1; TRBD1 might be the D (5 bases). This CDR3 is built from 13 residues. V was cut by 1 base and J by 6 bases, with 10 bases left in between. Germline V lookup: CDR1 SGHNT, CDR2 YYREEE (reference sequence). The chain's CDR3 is CASSLRQSAEAFF. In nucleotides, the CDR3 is TGTGCCAGCAGCTTGAGACAGTCCGCTGAAGCTTTCTTT.

The CDR3 bases are TGTGCCAGCAAGGTTCGGGGCACAGATACGCAGTATTTT. As protein: CASKVRGTDTQYF. This chain connects TRBV2 to TRBJ2-3; D gene unclear. The germline CDR1 and CDR2 sequences are SNHLY and FYNNEI. Trimming left V 7 bases short and J 1 base short, with 9 bases between. This CDR3 has 13 amino acids.

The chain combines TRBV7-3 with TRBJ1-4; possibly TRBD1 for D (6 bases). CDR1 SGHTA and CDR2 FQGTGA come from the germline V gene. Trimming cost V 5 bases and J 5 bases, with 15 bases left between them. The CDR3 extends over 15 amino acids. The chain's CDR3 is CASSRQTGLNEKLFF. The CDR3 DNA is TGTGCCAGCAGCCGCCAGACAGGCTTAAATGAAAAACTGTTTTTT.

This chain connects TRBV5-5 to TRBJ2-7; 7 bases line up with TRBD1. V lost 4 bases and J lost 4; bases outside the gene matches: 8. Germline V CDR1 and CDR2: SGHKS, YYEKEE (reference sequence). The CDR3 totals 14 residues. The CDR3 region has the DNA TGTGCCAGCAGCCCCGCCGGGACAGTTTACGAGCAGTACTTC. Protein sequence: CASSPAGTVYEQYF.

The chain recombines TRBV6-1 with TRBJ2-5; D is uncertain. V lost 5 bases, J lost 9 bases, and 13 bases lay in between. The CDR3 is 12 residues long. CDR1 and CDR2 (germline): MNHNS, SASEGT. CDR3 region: CASSTRLTAQYF. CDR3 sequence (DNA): TGTGCCAGCAGTACTCGACTCACGGCCCAGTACTTC.

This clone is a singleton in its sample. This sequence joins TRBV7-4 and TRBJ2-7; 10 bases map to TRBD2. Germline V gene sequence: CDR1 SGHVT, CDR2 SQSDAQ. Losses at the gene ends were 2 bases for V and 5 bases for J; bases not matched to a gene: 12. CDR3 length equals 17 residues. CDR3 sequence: CASSLPPLAGATDEQYF. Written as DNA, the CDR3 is TGTGCCAGCAGCTTACCTCCTCTAGCGGGGGCTACGGACGAGCAGTACTTC.

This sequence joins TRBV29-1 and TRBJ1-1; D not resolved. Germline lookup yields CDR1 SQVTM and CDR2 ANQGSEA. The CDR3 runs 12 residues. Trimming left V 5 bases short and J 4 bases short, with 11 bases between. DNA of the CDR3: TGCAGCGTTCAAAATAGTAGCACTGAAGCTTTCTTT. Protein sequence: CSVQNSSTEAFF.

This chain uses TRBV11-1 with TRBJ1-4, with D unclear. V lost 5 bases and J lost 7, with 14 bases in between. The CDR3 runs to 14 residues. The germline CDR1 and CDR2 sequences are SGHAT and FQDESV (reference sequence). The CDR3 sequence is CASSATAVGEKLFF. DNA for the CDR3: TGTGCCAGCAGCGCCACGGCGGTAGGTGAAAAACTGTTTTTT.

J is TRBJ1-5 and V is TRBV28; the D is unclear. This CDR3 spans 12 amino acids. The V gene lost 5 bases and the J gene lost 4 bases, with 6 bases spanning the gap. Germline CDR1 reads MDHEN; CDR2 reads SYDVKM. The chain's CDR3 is CASSPNNQPQHF. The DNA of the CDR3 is TGTGCCAGCAGTCCTAATAATCAGCCCCAGCATTTT. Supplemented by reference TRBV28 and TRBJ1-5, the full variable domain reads DVKVTQSSRYLVKRTGEKVFLECVQDMDHENMFWYRQDPGLGLRLIYFSYDVKMKEKGDIPEGYSVSREKKERFSLILESASTNQTSMYLCASSPNNQPQHFGDGTRLSIL.

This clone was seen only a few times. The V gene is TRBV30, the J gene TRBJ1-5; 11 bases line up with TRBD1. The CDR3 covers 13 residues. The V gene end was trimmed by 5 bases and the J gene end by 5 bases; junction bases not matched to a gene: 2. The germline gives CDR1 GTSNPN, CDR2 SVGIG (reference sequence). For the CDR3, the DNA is TGTGCCTGGGGACAGGGGGCGGATCAGCCCCAGCATTTT. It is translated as CAWGQGADQPQHF.

CDR3 region: CALSRDSFSDTQYF. Here the CDR3 DNA reads TGTGCCTTATCGAGGGACAGTTTTTCAGATACGCAGTATTTT. The rearrangement uses TRBV27 and TRBJ2-3, with 7 positions matching TRBD1. V lost 11 bases and J lost 4; bases outside the gene matches: 12. The germline V gene has CDR1 MNHEY and CDR2 SMNVEV (reference sequence). The CDR3 has 14 residues.

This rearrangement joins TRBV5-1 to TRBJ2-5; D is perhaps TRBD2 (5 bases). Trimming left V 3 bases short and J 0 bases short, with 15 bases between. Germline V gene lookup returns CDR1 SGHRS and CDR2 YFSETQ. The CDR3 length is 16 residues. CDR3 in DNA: TGCGCCAGCAGCTCCTCGGGATACGGGTACCAAGAGACCCAGTACTTC. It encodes CASSSSGYGYQETQYF.

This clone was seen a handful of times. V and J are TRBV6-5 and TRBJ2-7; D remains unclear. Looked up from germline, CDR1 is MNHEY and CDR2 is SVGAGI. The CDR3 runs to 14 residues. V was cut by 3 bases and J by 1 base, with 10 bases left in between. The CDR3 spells CASSYGGRSYEQYF. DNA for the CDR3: TGTGCCAGCAGTTATGGTGGCAGATCCTACGAGCAGTACTTC.

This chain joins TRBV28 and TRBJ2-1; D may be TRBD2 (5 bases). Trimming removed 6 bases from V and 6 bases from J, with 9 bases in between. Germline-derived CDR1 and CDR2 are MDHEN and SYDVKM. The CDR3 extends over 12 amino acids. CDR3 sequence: CASSQRVNEQFF. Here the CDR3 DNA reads TGTGCCAGCAGCCAGAGGGTCAATGAGCAGTTCTTC.

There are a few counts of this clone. CDR3 in DNA: TGTGCCAGCAGCTTGGGGACAGGGTCGGGCTATGGCTACACCTTC. Translated: CASSLGTGSGYGYTF. The chain links TRBV5-6 to TRBJ1-2, with TRBD1 identical over 8 bases. Germline V gene sequence: CDR1 SGHDT, CDR2 YYEEEE. This CDR3 is built from 15 residues. V lost 0 bases to trimming and J lost 4 bases; unmatched junction nucleotides: 5. Supplemented by reference TRBV5-6 and TRBJ1-2, the full variable domain reads DAGVTQSPTHLIKTRGQQVTLRCSPKSGHDTVSWYQQALGQGPQFIFQYYEEEERQRGNFPDRFSGHQFPNYSSELNVNALLLGDSALYLCASSLGTGSGYGYTFGSGTRLTVV.